Below, 9 T cell receptor beta chains from the same sample are listed, as sequenced in a study of beta chain features in type 1 diabetes. Study-level points and caveats: When Type 1 diabetes patients were examined, their TCRB CDR3s proved moderately but significantly shorter in all four CD4+ subsets.

Sequenced material consisted of expressed TCRB transcripts (all of the isolated RNA was reverse transcribed). This table comes from immunoSEQ multiplex PCR, and its TCRdb copy is limited to in-frame clones, with some not included. The sample includes about 27,000 clones, roughly three fifths of them seen just once. Their antigen targets remain unknown. The sample taken for sequencing was Tregs from blood. All receptors come from a woman in her late teens or twenties with type 1 diabetes.

This chain uses TRBV29-1 with TRBJ2-1; TRBD1 matches 7 bases. The CDR3 is 14 residues long. The germline V gene has CDR1 SQVTM and CDR2 ANQGSEA. The ends lost 6 bases at V and 4 bases at J; junction bases unmatched: 9. The CDR3, as DNA: TGCAGCGTGGGCCGGGACAGCAATTACAATGAGCAGTTCTTC. It specifies CSVGRDSNYNEQFF.

This chain joins TRBV5-4 and TRBJ2-6, with 10 bases that match TRBD1. The germline gives CDR1 SGHNT, CDR2 YYREEE (reference sequence). This CDR3 contains 18 residues. V lost 4 bases and J lost 2; bases outside the gene matches: 9. CDR3 DNA sequence: TGTGCCAGCAGCCTGCTGACAGGGGGCTCTGCTGGGGCCAACGTCCTGACTTTC. It translates to CASSLLTGGSAGANVLTF.

The chain has TRBV6-5 and TRBJ2-1; TRBD2 matches at 12 bases. The junction had 5 bases not matched to a gene; V was cut back by 6 bases and J by 5 bases. CDR3 length: 15 amino acids. Germline-derived CDR1 and CDR2 are MNHEY and SVGAGI. CDR3 DNA sequence: TGTGCCAGCAGGGCCCGACTAGCGGGGGACAATGAGCAGTTCTTC. It is translated as CASRARLAGDNEQFF.

This sequence joins TRBV6-6 and TRBJ2-1; D is undetermined. CDR1 and CDR2 from the germline V gene are MNHNY and SVGAGI (reference sequence). The CDR3 covers 12 residues. Deletions cut 5 bases from V and 8 bases from J, with 10 bases between. CDR3 loop: CASSPSSDEQFF. CDR3 nucleotide sequence: TGTGCCAGCAGTCCCTCTAGTGATGAGCAGTTCTTC.

This clone was counted once. V and J are TRBV28 and TRBJ1-5; 8 bases match TRBD1. The junction had 5 bases not matched to a gene; V was cut back by 7 bases and J by 0 bases. CDR3 length: 15 amino acids. Germline V gene data show CDR1 as MDHEN and CDR2 as SYDVKM. CDR3 loop: CASTSTGVSNQPQHF. In DNA, the CDR3 is TGTGCCAGCACCTCGACAGGGGTTAGCAATCAGCCCCAGCATTTT.

This clone was counted only a few times. The chain combines TRBV28 with TRBJ1-1, with 7 bases aligning to TRBD1. CDR3 length: 16 amino acids. With 3 bases clipped from V and 5 bases from J, the junction kept 12 bases outside the gene matches. Germline CDR1 and CDR2: MDHEN and SYDVKM. The chain's CDR3 is CASSFVQGQGKTEAFF. As DNA, the CDR3 is TGTGCCAGCAGTTTTGTACAGGGGCAGGGGAAAACTGAAGCTTTCTTT. Filled out from reference TRBV28 and TRBJ1-1, the complete variable domain reads DVKVTQSSRYLVKRTGEKVFLECVQDMDHENMFWYRQDPGLGLRLIYFSYDVKMKEKGDIPEGYSVSREKKERFSLILESASTNQTSMYLCASSFVQGQGKTEAFFGQGTRLTVV.

J is TRBJ1-1 and V is TRBV29-1; D may be TRBD1 (5 bases). Germline V gene lookup returns CDR1 SQVTM and CDR2 ANQGSEA. The CDR3 runs 13 residues. V was pared by 1 base and J by 5 bases, with 11 bases between. In DNA, the CDR3 is TGCAGCGTTGAAGGCAGGGCGAGAACTGAAGCTTTCTTT. Protein sequence: CSVEGRARTEAFF.

V gene TRBV14 combines with J gene TRBJ1-1, with D perhaps matching TRBD1 (5 bases). The germline V gene has CDR1 SGHDN and CDR2 FVKESK. The CDR3 is made up of 11 amino acids. V gave up 10 bases and J gave up 6 bases, with 12 bases separating them. CDR3 amino acids: CANNDSPEAFF. CDR3 bases: TGTGCCAACAACGACAGCCCTGAAGCTTTCTTT.

This chain uses TRBV6-1 with TRBJ2-3, with TRBD1 identical over 7 bases. Germline CDR1 MNHNS, CDR2 SASEGT. Trimming at V came to 3 bases and at J to 0 bases, leaving 3 bases not matched to a gene. This CDR3 is built from 15 residues. The DNA for the CDR3 is TGTGCCAGCAGTGACAGGGGGATTAGCACAGATACGCAGTATTTT. Translated, it gives CASSDRGISTDTQYF.